The clone carrying this T cell receptor beta chain was found many times. What it binds is unknown. This entry comes from a study of CD8 T cells in ankylosing spondylitis. Regarding the study as a whole: A motif of 8 or 9 highly homologous TCR beta variants was seen as apparently characteristic of ankylosing spondylitis blood. Those disease-linked clones were CD8+; they were also relatively rare in peripheral blood.

Germline V gene sequence: CDR1 DFQATT, CDR2 SNEGSKA (reference sequence). V was clipped by 0 bases and J by 5 bases, with 19 bases between them. This CDR3 contains 16 residues. A quantitative 5'-RACE method, one with molecular barcodes, was used to make TCR beta libraries. MiXCR, applied by TCRdb to the 5' RACE reads, yields one record per CDR3 protein. Of 500,000 to 650,000 distinct CDR3 sequences in the sample, about 5.7% were seen once. The rearrangement links TRBV20-1 to TRBJ2-5; D is undetermined. The sequenced sample consisted of blood, either unsorted or a sorted T cell fraction (not recorded which). This clonotype was sampled from a male donor with ankylosing spondylitis. The CDR3 DNA sequence: TGCAGTGCTAGAGATCCCCTCGGGTTGGGTCGCGAGACCCAGTACTTC. Its protein is CSARDPLGLGRETQYF.